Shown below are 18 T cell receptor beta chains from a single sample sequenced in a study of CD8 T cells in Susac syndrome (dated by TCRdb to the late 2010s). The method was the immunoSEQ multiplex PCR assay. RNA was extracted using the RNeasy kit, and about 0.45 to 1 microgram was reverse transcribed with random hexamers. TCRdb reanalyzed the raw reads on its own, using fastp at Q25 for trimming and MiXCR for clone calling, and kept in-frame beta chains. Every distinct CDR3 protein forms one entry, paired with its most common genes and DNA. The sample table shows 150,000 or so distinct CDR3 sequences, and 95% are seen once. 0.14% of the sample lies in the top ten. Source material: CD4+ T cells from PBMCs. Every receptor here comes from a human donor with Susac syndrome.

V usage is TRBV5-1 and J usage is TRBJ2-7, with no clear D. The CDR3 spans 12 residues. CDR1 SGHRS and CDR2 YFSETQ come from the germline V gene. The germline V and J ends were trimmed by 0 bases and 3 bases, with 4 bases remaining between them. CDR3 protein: CASSLENYEQYF. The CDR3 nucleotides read TGCGCCAGCAGCTTGGAGAACTACGAGCAGTACTTC.

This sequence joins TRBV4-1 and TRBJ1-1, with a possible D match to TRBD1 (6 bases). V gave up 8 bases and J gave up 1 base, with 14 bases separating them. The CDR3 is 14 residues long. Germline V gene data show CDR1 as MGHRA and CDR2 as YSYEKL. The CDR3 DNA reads TGCGCCAGCCATCCCCAACAGGGGAACACTGAAGCTTTCTTT. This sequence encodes CASHPQQGNTEAFF.

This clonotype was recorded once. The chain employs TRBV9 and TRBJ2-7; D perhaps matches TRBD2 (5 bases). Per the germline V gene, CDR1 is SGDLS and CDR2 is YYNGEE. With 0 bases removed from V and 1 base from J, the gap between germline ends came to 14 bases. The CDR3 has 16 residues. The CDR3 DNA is TGTGCCAGCAGCGTAGGACTGGGGAGAGGGTCCTACGAGCAGTACTTC. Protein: CASSVGLGRGSYEQYF.

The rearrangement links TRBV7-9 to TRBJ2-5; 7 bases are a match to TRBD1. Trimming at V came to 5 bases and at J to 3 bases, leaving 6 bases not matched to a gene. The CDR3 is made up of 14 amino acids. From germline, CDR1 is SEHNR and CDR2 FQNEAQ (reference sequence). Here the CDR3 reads CASSTRQGKETQYF. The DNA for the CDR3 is TGTGCCAGCAGCACCAGACAGGGTAAAGAGACCCAGTACTTC.

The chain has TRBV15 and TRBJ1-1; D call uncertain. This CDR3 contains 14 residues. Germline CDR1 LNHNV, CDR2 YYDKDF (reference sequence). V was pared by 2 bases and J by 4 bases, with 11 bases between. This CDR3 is CATSRRLEVTEAFF. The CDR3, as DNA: TGTGCCACCAGCAGAAGACTGGAGGTCACTGAAGCTTTCTTT.

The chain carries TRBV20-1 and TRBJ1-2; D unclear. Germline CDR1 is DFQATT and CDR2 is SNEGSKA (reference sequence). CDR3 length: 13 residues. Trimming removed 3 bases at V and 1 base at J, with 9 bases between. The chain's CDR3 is CSARPGSNYGYTF. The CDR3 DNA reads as TGCAGTGCTAGGCCGGGAAGTAACTATGGCTACACCTTC.

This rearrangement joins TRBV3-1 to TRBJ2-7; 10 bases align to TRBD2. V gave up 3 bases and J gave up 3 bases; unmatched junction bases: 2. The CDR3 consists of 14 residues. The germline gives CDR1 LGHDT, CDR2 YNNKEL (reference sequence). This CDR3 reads CASSHSSGGYEQYF. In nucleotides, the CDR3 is TGTGCCAGCAGCCATTCTAGCGGGGGCTACGAGCAGTACTTC.

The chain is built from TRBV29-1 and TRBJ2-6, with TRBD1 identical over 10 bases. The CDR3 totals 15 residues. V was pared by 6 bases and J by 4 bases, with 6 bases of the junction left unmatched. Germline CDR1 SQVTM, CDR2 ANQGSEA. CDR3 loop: CSVRDRGSGANVLTF. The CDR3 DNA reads TGCAGCGTCCGGGACAGGGGTTCCGGGGCCAACGTCCTGACTTTC.

For the CDR3, the DNA is TGTGCCAGCAGCGCCATTACATTTGGTTACACCTTC. Its protein product is CASSAITFGYTF. V and J are TRBV2 and TRBJ1-2, with no clear D. The CDR3 consists of 12 residues. Germline CDR1 is SNHLY and CDR2 is FYNNEI. With 6 bases removed from V and 11 bases from J, the gap between germline ends came to 16 bases.

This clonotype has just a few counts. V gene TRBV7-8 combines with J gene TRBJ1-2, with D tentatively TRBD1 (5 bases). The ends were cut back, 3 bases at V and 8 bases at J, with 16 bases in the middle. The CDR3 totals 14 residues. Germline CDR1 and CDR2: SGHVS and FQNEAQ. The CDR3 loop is CASSFGHSGGGYTF. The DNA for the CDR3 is TGTGCCAGCAGCTTTGGTCACTCCGGGGGGGGCTACACCTTC.

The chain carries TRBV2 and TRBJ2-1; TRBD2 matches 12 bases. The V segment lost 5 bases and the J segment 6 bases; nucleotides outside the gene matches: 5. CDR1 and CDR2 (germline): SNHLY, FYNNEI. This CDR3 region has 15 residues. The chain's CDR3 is CASSRRTSGTNEQFF. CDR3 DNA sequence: TGTGCCAGCAGTCGTCGGACTAGCGGGACCAATGAGCAGTTCTTC.

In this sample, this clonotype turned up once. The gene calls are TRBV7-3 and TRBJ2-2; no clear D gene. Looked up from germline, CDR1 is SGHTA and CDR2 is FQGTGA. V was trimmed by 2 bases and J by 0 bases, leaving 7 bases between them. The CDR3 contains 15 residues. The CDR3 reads CASSLHPPNTGELFF. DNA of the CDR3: TGTGCCAGCAGCTTACATCCCCCGAACACCGGGGAGCTGTTTTTT.

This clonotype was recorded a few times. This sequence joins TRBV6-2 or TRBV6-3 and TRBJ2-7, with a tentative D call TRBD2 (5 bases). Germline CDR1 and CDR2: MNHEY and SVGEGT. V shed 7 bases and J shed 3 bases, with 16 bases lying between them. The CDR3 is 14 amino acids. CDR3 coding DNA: TGTGCCAGCACCATAGAGGGTCGGGGCTACGAGCAGTACTTC. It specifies CASTIEGRGYEQYF.

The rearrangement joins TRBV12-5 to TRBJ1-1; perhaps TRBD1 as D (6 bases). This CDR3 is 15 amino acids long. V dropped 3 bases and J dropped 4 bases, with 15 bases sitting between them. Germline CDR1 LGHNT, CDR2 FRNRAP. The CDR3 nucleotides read TGTGCTAGTGGTTTCGGTAGGATGGACAGCACTGAAGCTTTCTTT. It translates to CASGFGRMDSTEAFF.

CDR3 in amino acids: CASSPPSSYNEQFF. The CDR3 DNA is TGTGCCAGCTCGCCCCCTTCCTCCTACAATGAGCAGTTCTTC. J is TRBJ2-1 and V is TRBV18, with no clear D. Germline CDR1 and CDR2: KGHSH and LQKENI. The V gene lost 6 bases and the J gene lost 0 bases, with 9 bases spanning the gap. The CDR3 totals 14 residues.

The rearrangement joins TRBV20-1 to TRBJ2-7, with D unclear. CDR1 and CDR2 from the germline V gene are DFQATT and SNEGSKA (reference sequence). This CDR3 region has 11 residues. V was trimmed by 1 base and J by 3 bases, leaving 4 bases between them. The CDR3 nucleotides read TGCAGTGCTAGAGTGGGCTACGAGCAGTACTTC. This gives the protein CSARVGYEQYF.

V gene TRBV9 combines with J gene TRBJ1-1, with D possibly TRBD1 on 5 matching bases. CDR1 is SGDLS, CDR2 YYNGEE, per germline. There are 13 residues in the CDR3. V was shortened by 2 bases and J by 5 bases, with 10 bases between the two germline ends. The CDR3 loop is CASSVGVWTEAFF. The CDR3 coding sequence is TGTGCCAGCAGCGTGGGGGTTTGGACTGAAGCTTTCTTT.

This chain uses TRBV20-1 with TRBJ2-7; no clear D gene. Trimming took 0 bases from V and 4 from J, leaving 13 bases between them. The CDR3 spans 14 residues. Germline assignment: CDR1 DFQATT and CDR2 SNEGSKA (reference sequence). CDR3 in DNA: TGCAGTGCTAGAGATTTTGCCAGGAAGTACGAGCAGTACTTC. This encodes CSARDFARKYEQYF.